The 15 T cell receptor beta chains listed next were all sequenced from one sample in a study of T-cell memory formation after mild COVID-19. MiXCR, applied by TCRdb to the 5' RACE reads, yields one record per CDR3 protein. The sample lists approximately 580,000 distinct CDR3 sequences; over 20% were seen once. Specimen: PBMCs or a T cell subset sorted from them (not recorded which). The receptor source for this set is an adult woman who had mild COVID-19 (a few samples of this study predate the infection). Cell type and time point are not known.

In its sample, this clonotype was seen a few times. The genes are TRBV5-1 and TRBJ2-1; 9 bases line up with TRBD1. The ends lost 4 bases at V and 7 bases at J; junction bases unmatched: 9. The CDR3 loop spans 15 amino acids. In germline, CDR1 is SGHRS, CDR2 YFSETQ. The CDR3 is CASSKRTGVRNEQFF. The CDR3 nucleotides read TGCGCCAGCAGCAAAAGGACAGGGGTGAGGAATGAGCAGTTCTTC.

This clonotype was seen only a few times. The chain employs TRBV6-6 and TRBJ2-7, with 8 bases aligning to TRBD1. The CDR3 has 13 residues. The V gene's germline CDR1 is MNHNY and CDR2 SVGAGI (reference sequence). Germline trimming cut 11 bases from V and 0 bases from J; bases unmatched to any gene: 6. The CDR3 DNA follows: TGTGCCGCGGGGACAGGAGACTCCTACGAGCAGTACTTC. Protein product: CAAGTGDSYEQYF.

This clonotype came up a few times. This chain connects TRBV5-4 to TRBJ2-1, with D maybe TRBD2 (5 bases). The CDR3 totals 14 residues. Germline assignment: CDR1 SGHNT and CDR2 YYREEE (reference sequence). V was clipped by 0 bases and J by 8 bases, with 12 bases between them. This chain's CDR3 is CASSLATSVDEQFF. In DNA form, the CDR3 reads TGTGCCAGCAGCTTGGCAACTAGTGTCGATGAGCAGTTCTTC.

The chain employs TRBV18 and TRBJ2-7; 9 bases line up with TRBD1. CDR1 is KGHSH and CDR2 is LQKENI in the germline V gene. The CDR3 contains 16 residues. Trimming removed 5 bases from V and 0 bases from J; junction bases left unmatched: 8. Written as DNA, the CDR3 is TGTGCCAGCTCATCATACAGGGGGCCCGGCTCCTACGAGCAGTACTTC. This codes for CASSSYRGPGSYEQYF.

This clonotype has a handful of counts. The rearrangement uses TRBV9 and TRBJ2-4; D is ambiguous. The CDR3 is made up of 12 amino acids. Trimming pared 3 bases from V and 4 bases from J, leaving 5 bases between. Germline V gene lookup returns CDR1 SGDLS and CDR2 YYNGEE. The CDR3 DNA is TGTGCCAGCAGCGACGAGAAAAACATTCAGTACTTC. It encodes CASSDEKNIQYF.

This clonotype was found a few times. V and J are TRBV11-2 and TRBJ2-1, with 8 nucleotides matching TRBD2. Germline V gene sequence: CDR1 SGHAT, CDR2 FQNNGV. The V segment lost 4 bases and the J segment 9 bases; nucleotides outside the gene matches: 2. The CDR3 is 12 residues long. Here the CDR3 DNA reads TGTGCCAGCAGCTCCGGGAGGGGTGAGCAGTTCTTC. Protein product: CASSSGRGEQFF.

This chain uses TRBV5-1 with TRBJ1-1, with TRBD1 matching 9 bases. V lost 4 bases to trimming and J lost 1 base; unmatched junction nucleotides: 8. CDR1 is SGHRS, CDR2 YFSETQ, per germline. There are 16 residues in the CDR3. CDR3 sequence: CASSPTGGMANTEAFF. CDR3 sequence (DNA): TGCGCCAGCAGCCCCACAGGGGGCATGGCGAACACTGAAGCTTTCTTT.

This clonotype was observed a few times. The genes are TRBV24-1 and TRBJ1-1, with D perhaps matching TRBD1 (5 bases). The V gene's germline CDR1 is KGHDR and CDR2 SFDVKD. This CDR3 spans 13 amino acids. Deletions cut 6 bases from V and 2 bases from J, with 9 bases between. The CDR3 is CATSRRENTEAFF. CDR3 nucleotide sequence: TGTGCCACCAGTCGCAGGGAAAACACTGAAGCTTTCTTT.

Only a few counts were recorded for this clonotype. V usage is TRBV13 and J usage is TRBJ2-1; 8 bases are shared with TRBD1. This CDR3 is 15 amino acids long. The germline V gene has CDR1 PRHDT and CDR2 FYEKMQ (reference sequence). V trimming: 4 bases; J trimming: 4 bases; junction bases outside the gene matches: 6. This CDR3 is CASSYGQGGYNEQFF. The DNA of the CDR3 is TGTGCCAGCAGCTACGGACAGGGTGGATACAATGAGCAGTTCTTC.

The CDR3 is CASSPPGAISGNTIYF. The CDR3 coding sequence is TGTGCCAGCAGCCCCCCGGGAGCCATATCTGGAAACACCATATATTTT. The chain links TRBV7-9 to TRBJ1-3; D is ambiguous. Germline V CDR1 and CDR2: SEHNR, FQNEAQ (reference sequence). The CDR3 runs 16 residues. Trimming took 5 bases from V and 1 from J, leaving 15 bases between them.

This chain connects TRBV12-3 or TRBV12-4 to TRBJ1-3, with TRBD1 as a possible D gene (6 bases). The CDR3 totals 17 residues. Trimming pared 8 bases from V and 0 bases from J, leaving 20 bases between. CDR3 loop: CASELSPGGRSGNTIYF. The CDR3 nucleotides are TGTGCCAGCGAACTTTCCCCCGGGGGCCGCTCTGGAAACACCATATATTTT.

This clonotype has only a few counts. The chain combines TRBV10-3 with TRBJ1-6, with 9 bases identical to TRBD1. The V segment lost 10 bases and the J segment 5 bases; nucleotides outside the gene matches: 6. This CDR3 comprises 14 residues. Germline assignment: CDR1 ENHRY and CDR2 SYGVKD. CDR3 sequence: CATQRTGDNSPLHF. For the CDR3, the DNA is TGTGCCACGCAGCGGACAGGGGATAATTCACCCCTCCACTTT.

The rearrangement uses TRBV29-1 and TRBJ2-7, with a possible D match to TRBD2 (5 bases). V was shortened by 6 bases and J by 0 bases, with 12 bases between the two germline ends. This CDR3 has 13 residues. In germline, CDR1 is SQVTM, CDR2 ANQGSEA. The CDR3 is CSVRRTDSYEQYF. The CDR3 DNA reads as TGCAGCGTACGGAGGACTGACTCCTACGAGCAGTACTTC.

The CDR3 protein is CATRLAEPSSYNEQFF. The CDR3 nucleotides are TGTGCCACCAGGCTAGCGGAGCCGAGCTCCTACAATGAGCAGTTCTTC. This chain uses TRBV24-1 with TRBJ2-1, with TRBD2 matching 7 bases. Germline loops: CDR1 KGHDR, CDR2 SFDVKD. This CDR3 region has 16 residues. V lost 7 bases to trimming and J lost 0 bases; unmatched junction nucleotides: 8.

Regarding this clonotype: The germline gene is not matched at one end of the junction; a read error may be the cause. DNA for the CDR3: TGTGCCACCAGTGATTTGACAGGGGCCTCCGACGAGCAGTACTTC. Translating it yields CATSDLTGASDEQYF. The V and J genes are TRBV24-1 and TRBJ2-7; 7 bases fit TRBD1. CDR1 is KGHDR and CDR2 is SFDVKD in the germline V gene. This CDR3 comprises 15 residues.